These 17 T cell receptor beta chains originate from one sample sequenced in a study of graft-versus-host responses after intestinal transplantation. Assay: immunoSEQ multiplex PCR; the TCRdb copy retains only in-frame clones and omits some. The table shows approximately 99,000 clones, with 75% to 95% occurring only once. The antigens for these receptors are not known. Source: unstimulated CD4+ T cells sorted from spleen or lymph node cells, taken before transplant. Receptor source: a human donor who was the organ donor for an intestinal transplant.

The chain joins TRBV30 to TRBJ1-5, with TRBD1 identical over 11 bases. CDR1 is GTSNPN, CDR2 SVGIG, per germline (reference sequence). The CDR3 extends over 14 amino acids. V lost 3 bases, J lost 6 bases, and 4 bases stayed unmatched. CDR3 amino acids: CAWSGTGGVQPQHF. The CDR3 nucleotides are TGTGCCTGGAGCGGGACAGGGGGTGTTCAGCCCCAGCATTTT.

This chain joins TRBV27 and TRBJ2-3; possible D gene TRBD1, 5 bases. V was trimmed by 2 bases and J by 2 bases, leaving 11 bases between them. The CDR3 loop spans 15 amino acids. CDR1 is MNHEY, CDR2 SMNVEV, per germline (reference sequence). The CDR3 DNA reads TGTGCCAGCAGTTTAAGGGGTGTTGTCACAGATACGCAGTATTTT. Amino acids: CASSLRGVVTDTQYF.

The chain couples TRBV5-4 to TRBJ1-2, with 11 positions matching TRBD1. The V segment lost 6 bases and the J segment 4 bases; nucleotides outside the gene matches: 8. CDR3 length equals 15 residues. Germline CDR1 is SGHNT and CDR2 is YYREEE (reference sequence). Here the CDR3 reads CASTVGQGAGYGYTF. As DNA, the CDR3 is TGTGCCAGCACCGTCGGACAGGGGGCGGGCTATGGCTACACCTTC.

The chain employs TRBV18 and TRBJ2-7; the D is unclear. The CDR3 extends over 12 amino acids. Trimming left V 3 bases short and J 5 bases short, with 8 bases between. Germline CDR1 is KGHSH and CDR2 is LQKENI. CDR3 DNA sequence: TGTGCCAGCTCACCGGAGCATAACGAGCAGTACTTC. Translated: CASSPEHNEQYF.

This clone has a single count. Within the sample, other DNA sequences also encode this same CDR3. The rearrangement joins TRBV2 to TRBJ1-6; D not certain. Germline values: CDR1 SNHLY, CDR2 FYNNEI. V was shortened by 6 bases and J by 5 bases, with 14 bases between the two germline ends. The CDR3 covers 15 residues. CDR3 sequence reads: CASRGGLANNSPLHF. The CDR3, as DNA: TGTGCCAGCAGAGGAGGATTGGCAAATAATTCACCCCTCCACTTT.

The chain is built from TRBV7-3 and TRBJ2-7; perhaps TRBD2 as D (5 bases). CDR3 size: 14 residues. The V end lost 2 bases, the J end lost 6 bases, and 14 bases lay between the germline ends. The germline CDR1 and CDR2 sequences are SGHTA and FQGTGA. CDR3 region: CASSLAPGYGEQYF. CDR3 DNA: TGTGCCAGCAGCTTAGCGCCGGGGTACGGCGAGCAGTACTTC.

The chain is built from TRBV30 and TRBJ1-2; the D is unclear. The V and J ends lost 5 bases and 8 bases respectively, with 18 bases between them. The CDR3 consists of 13 residues. CDR1 and CDR2 (germline): GTSNPN, SVGIG (reference sequence). CDR3 sequence (DNA): TGTGCCTGGGACTTGCGGGCCAGAGGGGGCTACACCTTC. Translated: CAWDLRARGGYTF.

The chain uses TRBV11-2 and TRBJ2-7; 9 nucleotides line up with TRBD1. CDR3 length equals 14 residues. J lost 1 base, V lost 5 bases, and 3 bases had no gene match. In germline, CDR1 is SGHAT, CDR2 FQNNGV. This CDR3 reads CASSNGQGSYEQYF. The CDR3 region has the DNA TGTGCCAGCAGCAATGGACAGGGGTCCTACGAGCAGTACTTC. The variable domain in full, with the rest retrieved from reference TRBV11-2 and TRBJ2-7, is EAGVAQSPRYKIIEKRQSVAFWCNPISGHATLYWYQQILGQGPKLLIQFQNNGVVDDSQLPKDRFSAERLKGVDSTLKIQPAKLEDSAVYLCASSNGQGSYEQYFGPGTRLTVT.

The J gene is TRBJ2-3, the V gene TRBV4-1, with 14 bases aligning to TRBD2. Germline values: CDR1 MGHRA, CDR2 YSYEKL. CDR3 length: 18 amino acids. V dropped 2 bases and J dropped 6; count of bases not matched to a gene: 10. The CDR3 coding sequence is TGCGCCAGCAGCCAACTCCGACTAGCGGGGGGGAACGGCGATACGCAGTATTTT. Protein: CASSQLRLAGGNGDTQYF.

This chain uses TRBV7-3 with TRBJ1-1; a weak D match, TRBD1 (5 bases). CDR1 and CDR2 (germline): SGHTA, FQGTGA. The CDR3 extends over 13 amino acids. V shed 5 bases and J shed 8 bases, with 15 bases lying between them. In nucleotides, the CDR3 is TGTGCCAGCAGCACAAGGGGAGGAGAAGAAGCTTTCTTT. It translates to CASSTRGGEEAFF.

This chain joins TRBV19 and TRBJ2-1, with TRBD1 as a possible D gene (6 bases). The V and J ends lost 6 bases and 2 bases respectively, with 11 bases between them. Looked up from germline, CDR1 is LNHDA and CDR2 is SQIVND (reference sequence). The CDR3 is 14 amino acids. DNA of the CDR3: TGTGCCAGTAGGGGTCCAGGGGCCTACAATGAGCAGTTCTTC. It is translated as CASRGPGAYNEQFF.

The rearrangement joins TRBV2 to TRBJ1-2; 9 positions match TRBD1. This CDR3 comprises 14 residues. Germline V gives CDR1 SNHLY, CDR2 FYNNEI. The junction had 5 bases not matched to a gene; V was cut back by 5 bases and J by 4 bases. DNA of the CDR3: TGTGCCAGCAGTCCTGACAGGGGGGGCTATGGCTACACCTTC. This sequence encodes CASSPDRGGYGYTF.

The rearrangement uses TRBV5-6 and TRBJ2-7, with TRBD1 identical over 7 bases. The CDR3 is 17 residues long. CDR1 is SGHDT and CDR2 is YYEEEE in the germline V gene. Trimming at V came to 0 bases and at J to 2 bases, leaving 11 bases not matched to a gene. The CDR3 DNA reads TGTGCCAGCAGCTTGGTGGTGATCCGGGACAGAACCTACGAGCAGTACTTC. It encodes CASSLVVIRDRTYEQYF.

The genes are TRBV4-3 and TRBJ2-3; no reliable D call. Trimming took off 0 bases at V and 5 bases at J, with 6 bases between the two ends. The germline CDR1 and CDR2 sequences are LGHNA and YSLEER. The CDR3 sequence is 13 residues long. CDR3 nucleotides: TGCGCCAGCAGCCAAGATAATAGAGATACGCAGTATTTT. This codes for CASSQDNRDTQYF.

The V call is TRBV15, the J call TRBJ1-4; D remains unclear. The CDR3 is made up of 14 amino acids. CDR1 LNHNV and CDR2 YYDKDF come from the germline V gene (reference sequence). Trimming removed 0 bases at V and 8 bases at J, with 10 bases between. CDR3 nucleotides: TGTGCCACCAGCAGAGATCGATGGGCCGAAAAACTGTTTTTT. Amino acid sequence: CATSRDRWAEKLFF.

This chain uses TRBV6-5 with TRBJ1-2, with a tentative D call TRBD1 (5 bases). There are 15 residues in the CDR3. Germline V lookup: CDR1 MNHEY, CDR2 SVGAGI. V lost 0 bases and J 3 bases, leaving 11 bases between the germline ends. CDR3 nucleotides: TGTGCCAGCAGTTACTCGGTCAGGGTACACTATGGCTACACCTTC. It specifies CASSYSVRVHYGYTF.

The V and J genes are TRBV7-8 and TRBJ2-7; 10 bases match TRBD2. CDR1 is SGHVS, CDR2 FQNEAQ, per germline. The J segment lost 0 bases and the V segment lost 2 bases, leaving 7 bases of the junction unmatched. The CDR3 is 17 residues long. CDR3 nucleotides: TGTGCCAGCAGCTTAAGCGGGAGCGGGGGGGCCTCCTACGAGCAGTACTTC. The encoded protein is CASSLSGSGGASYEQYF.